The 14 T cell receptor beta chains reported below all come from one sample, sequenced in a study of shared clonotypes between healthy human individuals (TCRdb year 2020). For the CD8 naive samples, CD45RO-negative cells were positively selected for CCR7, yielding a CD45RA+CCR7+ population from which TemRA cells were excluded. Libraries were prepared through the immunoSEQ multiplex PCR assay. This is the immuneACCESS table as TCRdb keeps it, with only in-frame sequences that have V and J called. A part of the clones is gone; compared with another copy, unresolved V genes explain less than half, and the rest is unexplained. The sample records around 2,000,000 clones, about 94% of which are singletons. Jointly, the top ten make up roughly 1% of the sample. The material sequenced was naive CD8+ T cells sorted from blood. Interpreted using the paper, the cell subset or site label stands for: CD45RA+CCR7+. Receptor source: a young man in good health.

The rearrangement uses TRBV30 and TRBJ2-3, with D tentatively TRBD2 (5 bases). The length of the CDR3 is 15 residues. Germline assignment: CDR1 GTSNPN and CDR2 SVGIG (reference sequence). V was cut by 0 bases and J by 2 bases, with 12 bases left in between. The CDR3 loop reads CAWSVGSQNTDTQYF. The CDR3 DNA follows: TGTGCCTGGAGTGTAGGGAGCCAAAACACAGATACGCAGTATTTT. The variable domain in full, with the rest retrieved from reference TRBV30 and TRBJ2-3, is SQTIHQWPATLVQPVGSPLSLECTVEGTSNPNLYWYRQAAGRGLQLLFYSVGIGQISSEVPQNLSASRPQDRQFILSSKKLLLSDSGFYLCAWSVGSQNTDTQYFGPGTRLTVL.

The chain employs TRBV5-6 and TRBJ2-3, with D possibly being TRBD2 (6 bases). V shed 3 bases and J shed 3 bases, with 14 bases lying between them. CDR1 and CDR2 (germline): SGHDT, YYEEEE. The CDR3 spans 15 residues. CDR3 residues: CASSWDFSATDTQYF. CDR3 nucleotide sequence: TGTGCCAGCAGCTGGGACTTCTCTGCTACAGATACGCAGTATTTT. Based on the CDR3 plus reference TRBV5-6 and TRBJ2-3, the full variable domain is DAGVTQSPTHLIKTRGQQVTLRCSPKSGHDTVSWYQQALGQGPQFIFQYYEEEERQRGNFPDRFSGHQFPNYSSELNVNALLLGDSALYLCASSWDFSATDTQYFGPGTRLTVL.

The chain employs TRBV4-1 and TRBJ2-5; TRBD1 is a possible D gene (5 bases). Trimming removed 0 bases at V and 5 bases at J, with 10 bases between. Per the germline V gene, CDR1 is MGHRA and CDR2 is YSYEKL. CDR3 size: 14 residues. CDR3 sequence (DNA): TGCGCCAGCAGCCAAGATCAGGGATGGGAGACCCAGTACTTC. It specifies CASSQDQGWETQYF.

The genes are TRBV19 and TRBJ1-5; 8 bases agree with TRBD1. J lost 5 bases, V lost 1 base, and 7 bases had no gene match. Per germline, CDR1 LNHDA and CDR2 SQIVND (reference sequence). This CDR3 comprises 16 residues. In DNA form, the CDR3 reads TGTGCCAGTAGTATAGTCGAGACAGGGGTTTATCAGCCCCAGCATTTT. This translates into CASSIVETGVYQPQHF.

The sample holds one count of this clone. The V and J genes are TRBV11-2 and TRBJ2-1; 10 bases fit TRBD2. Germline lookup yields CDR1 SGHAT and CDR2 FQNNGV. The CDR3 contains 17 residues. The V gene end was trimmed by 0 bases and the J gene end by 7 bases; junction bases not matched to a gene: 9. The CDR3 DNA sequence: TGTGCCAGCAGCTTAGAAGGAGCGGGGGGGCCTCGAAATGAGCAGTTCTTC. It is translated as CASSLEGAGGPRNEQFF.

Only one count was recorded for this clone. The rearrangement uses TRBV7-6 and TRBJ1-1, with no clear D. Per germline, CDR1 SGHVS and CDR2 FNYEAQ. V shed 1 base and J shed 7 bases, with 10 bases lying between them. CDR3 length equals 13 residues. The CDR3 region is CASSLVPTGEAFF. DNA for the CDR3: TGTGCCAGCAGCTTAGTCCCGACGGGTGAAGCTTTCTTT.

Points on this clone: This sample includes further DNA sequences coding for the same CDR3. The J gene is TRBJ2-1, the V gene TRBV5-1; 7 nucleotides line up with TRBD2. Germline V gene sequence: CDR1 SGHRS, CDR2 YFSETQ. V gave up 2 bases and J gave up 0 bases; unmatched junction bases: 2. CDR3 size: 15 residues. The CDR3 spells CASSFSGSSYNEQFF. CDR3 in DNA: TGCGCCAGCAGCTTTAGCGGGTCCTCCTACAATGAGCAGTTCTTC. Drawing the rest from reference TRBV5-1 and TRBJ2-1, the complete variable domain is KAGVTQTPRYLIKTRGQQVTLSCSPISGHRSVSWYQQTPGQGLQFLFEYFSETQRNKGNFPGRFSGRQFSNSRSEMNVSTLELGDSALYLCASSFSGSSYNEQFFGPGTRLTVL.

The chain recombines TRBV7-9 with TRBJ2-1; D remains unclear. Trimming removed 3 bases from V and 8 bases from J, with 11 bases in between. The germline V gene encodes CDR1 SEHNR and CDR2 FQNEAQ (reference sequence). The CDR3 is 13 residues long. The CDR3 DNA sequence: TGTGCCAGCAGCTTTAGGTCCGTCGATGAGCAGTTCTTC. Its translation is CASSFRSVDEQFF.

This sequence joins TRBV6-6 and TRBJ2-5; D is unresolved. CDR3 length: 14 amino acids. The germline V gene encodes CDR1 MNHNY and CDR2 SVGAGI (reference sequence). V lost 4 bases and J lost 5, with 14 bases in between. The CDR3 nucleotides read TGTGCCAGCAGTTCTTACACCGAGGTGGAGACCCAGTACTTC. It codes for CASSSYTEVETQYF.

This sequence joins TRBV5-4 and TRBJ2-2, with D unresolved. CDR1 is SGHNT and CDR2 is YYREEE in the germline V gene (reference sequence). Trimming removed 5 bases at V and 4 bases at J, with 6 bases between. The CDR3 has 12 residues. The CDR3 bases are TGTGCCAGCAGACTTGGCACCGGGGAGCTGTTTTTT. Encoded protein: CASRLGTGELFF.

Here the CDR3 DNA reads TGTGCCAGCAGCTTGACCACGCGGGGTGAAAAACTGTTTTTT. This sequence encodes CASSLTTRGEKLFF. The chain uses TRBV7-9 and TRBJ1-4; no definite D call. CDR3 length: 14 amino acids. With 3 bases removed from V and 7 bases from J, the gap between germline ends came to 12 bases. Germline CDR1 reads SEHNR; CDR2 reads FQNEAQ (reference sequence). The entire variable domain, with the rest obtained from reference TRBV7-9 and TRBJ1-4, is as follows: DTGVSQNPRHKITKRGQNVTFRCDPISEHNRLYWYRQTLGQGPEFLTYFQNEAQLEKSRLLSDRFSAERPKGSFSTLEIQRTEQGDSAMYLCASSLTTRGEKLFFGSGTQLSVL.

With respect to this clone: One end of the junction does not line up with germline, which may come from a read error. V gene TRBV4-1 combines with J gene TRBJ2-5; 12 bases are shared with TRBD2. Germline V lookup: CDR1 MGHRA, CDR2 YSYEKL. The CDR3 is 14 amino acids. Here the CDR3 reads CASSQSLAGGSWDF. The CDR3 nucleotides are TGCGCCAGCAGCCAGTCTCTAGCGGGGGGGTCCTGGGACTTC.

This chain links TRBV4-1 with TRBJ1-4; TRBD1 aligns across 10 bases. The germline V gene has CDR1 MGHRA and CDR2 YSYEKL. Germline trimming cut 5 bases from V and 8 bases from J; bases unmatched to any gene: 8. This CDR3 has 15 amino acids. CDR3 in DNA: TGCGCCAGCAGCTCGGAAGGGGACAGGGGCGAAAAACTGTTTTTT. Translating it yields CASSSEGDRGEKLFF.

The V and J genes are TRBV4-1 and TRBJ1-1; D may be TRBD1 (6 bases). V dropped 4 bases and J dropped 2 bases, with 20 bases sitting between them. Germline CDR1 MGHRA, CDR2 YSYEKL. The CDR3 is 17 amino acids. The CDR3 loop is CASSRTTQGSLNTEAFF. The CDR3 coding sequence is TGCGCCAGCAGCCGGACAACGCAGGGGAGCCTTAACACTGAAGCTTTCTTT.